Here is one T cell receptor beta chain with its context. No antigen is known for it. The germline gives CDR1 SGHTA, CDR2 FQGNSA. The CDR3 covers 15 residues. V lost 1 base to trimming and J lost 15 bases; unmatched junction nucleotides: 16. This sample is part of a study of type 1 regulatory T cells. Study information: This in vitro CD4 product, T-allo10, is enriched for Tr1 cells and alloantigen-specific.

TCRdb reprocessed the reads with MiXCR, giving one entry per CDR3 protein. The sample has 20,000 to 25,000 distinct CDR3 sequences, about two thirds seen once. The V gene is TRBV7-2, the J gene TRBJ2-3, with TRBD2 matching 7 bases. This receptor was identified in a human donor in good health. The specimen was cultured T cells, either the whole culture or a sorted T cell fraction (not recorded which). The subset is: Tr1-enriched cell product generated in vitro against host alloantigens. CDR3 sequence reads: CASSLEVALAGPLYF. The CDR3 region has the DNA TGTGCCAGCAGCTTAGAGGTCGCGTTAGCGGGTCCCCTTTATTTT.